This T cell receptor (beta chain) was recovered during a study of OX40 agonist ivuxolimab in advanced cancers. CDR1 LGHNA and CDR2 YNFKEQ come from the germline V gene. CDR3 size: 15 residues. V was pared by 0 bases and J by 8 bases, with 16 bases between. Sequenced by immunoSEQ multiplex PCR; TCRdb stores in-frame clones only, minus some. The profile covers 67,000 or so clones, with about nine tenths appearing a single time and 2.8% taken by the ten largest. The receptor's source is an adult with an advanced solid tumor such as melanoma, head and neck, liver or kidney cancer. The sample was CD4+ or CD8+ T cells sorted from blood, taken in a trial of the OX40 agonist ivuxolimab. The chain joins TRBV4-2 to TRBJ1-2; D gene unclear. CDR3 nucleotide sequence: TGTGCCAGCAGCCAAGAAGGTTTCCCCCGTGTAGGCTACACCTTC. It specifies CASSQEGFPRVGYTF.